The clone carrying this TCR beta chain was seen a single time. The data were obtained in a study of T cell responses to AZD1222 COVID-19 vaccine. Assay: immunoSEQ multiplex PCR; the TCRdb copy retains only in-frame clones and omits some. The sample yields 130,000 or so clones, 80% to 90% seen once. J was trimmed by 1 base and V by 6 bases; bases with no gene match: 9. The germline V gene has CDR1 LNHDA and CDR2 SQIVND (reference sequence). This CDR3 region has 16 residues. The chain links TRBV19 to TRBJ2-1; 7 nucleotides match TRBD2. This specimen consisted of peripheral blood, obtained 28 days after the second AZD1222 dose. The TCR sequence derives from an adult who received the AZD1222 COVID-19 vaccine. The CDR3 nucleotides are TGTGCCAGTAGAGCCAGCGGGACTCTTTCCTACAATGAGCAGTTCTTC. It specifies CASRASGTLSYNEQFF.